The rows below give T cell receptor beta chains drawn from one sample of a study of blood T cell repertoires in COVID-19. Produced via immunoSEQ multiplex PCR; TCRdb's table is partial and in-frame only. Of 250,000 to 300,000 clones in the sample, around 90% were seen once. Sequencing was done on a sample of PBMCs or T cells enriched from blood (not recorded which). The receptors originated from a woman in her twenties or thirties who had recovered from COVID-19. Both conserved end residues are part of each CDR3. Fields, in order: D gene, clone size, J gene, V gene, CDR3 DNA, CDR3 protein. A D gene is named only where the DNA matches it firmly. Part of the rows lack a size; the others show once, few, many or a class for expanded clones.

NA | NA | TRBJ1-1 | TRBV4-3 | TGCGCCAGCAGCCAACTTACAGGGACTGAAGCTTTCTTT | CASSQLTGTEAFF
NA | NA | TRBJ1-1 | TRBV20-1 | TGCAGTGCTAGTCAGTACACTGAAGCTTTCTTT | CSASQYTEAFF
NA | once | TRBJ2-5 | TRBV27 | TGTGCCAGCAGTTTAGTAACGGGAAAAGAGACCCAGTACTTC | CASSLVTGKETQYF
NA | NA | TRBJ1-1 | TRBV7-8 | TGTGCCAGCAGCTTCGGGGGGTACACTGAAGCTTTCTTT | CASSFGGYTEAFF
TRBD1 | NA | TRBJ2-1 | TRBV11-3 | TGTGCCAGCAGCTTAGAAGGGACAGGGTACTTCAATGAGCAGTTCTTC | CASSLEGTGYFNEQFF
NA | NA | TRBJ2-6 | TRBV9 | TGTGCCAGCAGCGTCAGTGTTCTCTCTGGGGCCAACGTCCTGACTTTC | CASSVSVLSGANVLTF
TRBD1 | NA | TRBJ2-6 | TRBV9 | TGTGCCAGCAGCGACCGGGACAGGGGATCTGCTGGGGCCAACGTCCTGACTTTC | CASSDRDRGSAGANVLTF
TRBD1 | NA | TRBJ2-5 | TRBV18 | TGTGCCAGCTCACGGGACAGGGGCCAAGAGACCCAGTACTTC | CASSRDRGQETQYF
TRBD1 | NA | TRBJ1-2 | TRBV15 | TGTGCCACCAGCAGAGCGGACAGGGGTTATAACTATGGCTACACCTTC | CATSRADRGYNYGYTF
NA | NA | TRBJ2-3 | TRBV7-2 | TGTGCCAGCAGCTCGCGAGATACGCAGTATTTT | CASSSRDTQYF
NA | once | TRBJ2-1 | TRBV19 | TGTGCCAGTAGTATGGTGGCTAGCGTTAACAATGAGCAGTTCTTC | CASSMVASVNNEQFF
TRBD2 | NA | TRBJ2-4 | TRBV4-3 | TGCGCCAGCAGCCTACGGACTAGCGGGGGGGCGGTGCAAAACATTCAGTACTTC | CASSLRTSGGAVQNIQYF
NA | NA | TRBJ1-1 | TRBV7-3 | TGTGCCAGCAGCTCTACGCCCAGGGCTGTAAAAGCTTTCTTT | CASSSTPRAVKAFF
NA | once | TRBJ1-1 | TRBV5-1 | TGCGCCAGCAGCTTGGCCGGGGGGAACACTGAAGCTTTCTTT | CASSLAGGNTEAFF
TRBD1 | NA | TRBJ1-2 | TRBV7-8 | TGTGCCAGCAGCTACCGGGACAGGGGCCGTTTGGGCTATGGCTACACCTTC | CASSYRDRGRLGYGYTF
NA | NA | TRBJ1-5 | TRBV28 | TGTGCCAGCACAGGGTCTAGTCAGCCCCAGCATTTT | CASTGSSQPQHF
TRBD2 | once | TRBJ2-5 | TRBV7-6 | TGTGCCAGCAGCTTACCGACTAGCGGGCCACAAGAGACCCAGTACTTC | CASSLPTSGPQETQYF
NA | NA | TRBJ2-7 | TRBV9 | TGTGCCAGCAGCGTAGGCGGAGGACCCTGGAACGAGCAGTACTTC | CASSVGGGPWNEQYF
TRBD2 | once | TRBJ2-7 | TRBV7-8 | TGTGCCAGCAGCTTTCCCACTAGCGGGAGCTACGAGCAGTACTTC | CASSFPTSGSYEQYF
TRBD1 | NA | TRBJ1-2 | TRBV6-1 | TGTGCCAGCAGTGAAGCCCTGTACAGGGGACGAGGCTACACCTTC | CASSEALYRGRGYTF
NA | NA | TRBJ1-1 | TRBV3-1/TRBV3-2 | TGTGCCAGCAGCCAAGTACCTCAGGGGACTGAAGCTTTCTTT | CASSQVPQGTEAFF
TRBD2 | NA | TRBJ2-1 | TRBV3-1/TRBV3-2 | TGTGCCAGCAGCCGCCAACTACTAGCGGGGTACAATGAGCAGTTCTTC | CASSRQLLAGYNEQFF
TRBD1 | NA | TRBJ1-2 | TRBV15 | TGTGCCACCAGCATAAAAGTCGGGACAGGAGGCAACTATGGCTACACCTTC | CATSIKVGTGGNYGYTF
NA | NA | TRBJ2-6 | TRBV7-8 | TGTGCCAGCAGCTTACCCGATGACATTCCCCAATTCTCTGGGGCCAACGTCCTGACTTTC | CASSLPDDIPQFSGANVLTF
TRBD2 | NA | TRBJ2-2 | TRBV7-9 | TGTGCCAGCAGCTTAGGGCTAGCGGGGGCCATCGGGGAGCTGTTTTTT | CASSLGLAGAIGELFF
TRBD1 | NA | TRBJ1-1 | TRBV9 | TGTGCCAGCAGCCCAGTGGGACAGGGGGCTTACACTGAAGCTTTCTTT | CASSPVGQGAYTEAFF
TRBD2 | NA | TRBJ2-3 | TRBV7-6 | TGTGCCAGCAGCTCACTAGCGGGAGCAGATACGCAGTATTTT | CASSSLAGADTQYF
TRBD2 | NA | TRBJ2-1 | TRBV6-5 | TGTGCCAGCAGTTACGGCGGGCGGGGGACCAACAATGAGCAGTTCTTC | CASSYGGRGTNNEQFF
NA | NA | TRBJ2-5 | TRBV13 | TGTGCCAGCAGCTCCTACGGAGGGCTGGAGACCCAGTACTTC | CASSSYGGLETQYF
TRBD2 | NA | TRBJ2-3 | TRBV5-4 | TGTGCCAGCAGCTCGGGGAGGGGAGCGGGAGACGCAGATACGCAGTATTTT | CASSSGRGAGDADTQYF
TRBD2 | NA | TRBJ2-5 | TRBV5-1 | TGCGCCAGCATGAGCGGGGGAGTACAAGAGACCCAGTACTTC | CASMSGGVQETQYF
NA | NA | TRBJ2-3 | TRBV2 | TGTGCCAGCGAGGGAGTCACAGATACGCAGTATTTT | CASEGVTDTQYF